Listed here is a single T cell receptor (beta chain). The antigen it binds to is not known. Nothing much larger sits one base from this clone, and base qualities are not available. Libraries were constructed by the immunoSEQ multiplex PCR assay. A mixture of 60 forward primers for TCR Vbeta segments and 13 reverse primers for TCR Jbeta segments was used in the multiplex PCR. The CDR3 region of rearranged TCR beta genes was amplified from genomic DNA by a multiplex PCR assay. The Illumina HiSeq System was used to sequence the amplified TCR beta libraries as 87-base-pair reads. Per the original workflow: In a later analysis, some 80 million unique TCR beta chains were counted across the 500 to 850 repertoires, and roughly 11 million of these chains were shared by at least two donors. Raw reads were error-corrected and collapsed into unique sequences by a nearest-neighbor algorithm in which closely related sequences were merged to remove PCR and sequencing errors. Alignment of CDR3 sequences to IMGT reference sequences was used to assign V, D and J gene segments. For a sequence to be retained, a match of at least six nucleotides to both a V gene segment and a J gene segment was required. A rearrangement was called productive if the CDR3 had no stop codons and remained in frame with V and J, and every other rearrangement was called non-productive. Following IMGT convention, CDR3 was defined as the stretch from the second conserved V-encoded cysteine to the conserved J-encoded phenylalanine. The earlier analysis of a few hundred of the donors excluded sequences that lacked an unambiguous match to a single V gene segment. In an earlier analysis of approximately 610 of the donors, V segments were called functional above 56.7% productive rearrangements and were called segregating when the between-donor standard deviation exceeded 5%. A statistical classification framework was developed to diagnose cytomegalovirus status using the catalog of TCR beta chain sequences. A later analysis assigned V and J genes by comparing TCR nucleotide sequences with IMGT/GENE-DB human TR gene sequences. A later analysis assigned CDR3 sequences and most-parsimonious VDJ recombination scenarios with the TCRdist pipeline. In a later analysis, each TCR beta chain was defined by its CDR3 amino acid sequence together with its V-gene family, and reads without a unique V-gene family were excluded. As a way to deal with suspected cross-contamination and a sequencing artifact, a later analysis dropped under 600 nucleotide sequences that were highly shared and had low generation probability. In a later analysis, a clonal expansion index was calculated for each public chain from normalized within-repertoire ranks of inferred template counts. A later analysis computed generation probabilities with a VDJ recombination model fitted to out-of-frame rearrangements, and checked the results against IGoR. A later analysis scored TCR-TCR, TCR-HLA and TCR-CMV co-occurrence with hypergeometric tests, applying a repertoire-size bias correction to TCR pairs. A later analysis estimated false discovery rates by permuting HLA or CMV assignments 20 times. A later analysis grouped co-occurring TCRs with DBSCAN, adding TCRdist sequence similarity when clustering within HLA-allele-positive subsets. For co-occurrence clustering, repertoires with fewer than 30,000 or more than 120,000 public chains were excluded, along with about five repertoires with anomalous nucleotide sharing. TCRdb limited this immuneACCESS table to in-frame rearrangements with V and J called. A share of clones is missing; checked studies link under half to unresolved V genes, and the rest is unexplained. The D gene and trimming were derived from the DNA, and the V and J assignments and clone size from that table. The sample has approximately 170,000 clones on record, around 81% of them singletons. 0.95% to 1.1% of the sample belongs to the ten largest clones.

The cohort was made up of approximately 700 healthy bone marrow donors. Cohort members were all nominally healthy when sampled, although unrecorded immune exposures were likely present. The donor tested CMV seronegative, placing the donor among the 350 or so seronegative members of the cohort. Each donor provided a peripheral blood sample, and peripheral blood mononuclear cells were used for TCR beta sequencing. Genomic DNA was extracted from the blood cell samples with the Qiagen DNeasy Blood Extraction Kit. This record comes from a study of cytomegalovirus exposure and HLA in healthy donors (dated by TCRdb to about 2017). About the full investigation: An earlier analysis of some 600 of the donors reported 250 to 300 Gb of sequence data and roughly 120 million unique TCR beta sequences obtained from about 170 million T cells. Approximately 310 gigabases of sequencing data and tens of millions of unique TCR sequences made up an early release that covered several hundred HLA-typed donors. Of the 300 to 400 genotyped donors, 81% fell in the genetic ancestry cluster associated with self-reported Caucasian donors. The study aimed to test whether signatures of past pathogen exposure could be identified by cataloging public T cell receptors. The study used immunosequencing to profile the T cell repertoires of around 600 subjects and linked those repertoires to cytomegalovirus serostatus. Along with the 666-subject first cohort, a separate validation cohort of some 130 different subjects was used. To predict cytomegalovirus infection status, the study combined high-throughput TCR immunosequencing, statistical association of individual TCRs with disease status, and machine learning. A later analysis re-analyzed previously published TCR beta repertoires from roughly 690 donors and added high-resolution HLA genotyping to study TCR occurrence patterns. In the later analysis, no new phenotypic data were used to find candidate immune exposures; instead, reliance was placed on TCR beta sequences and their occurrence across donors. An earlier analysis of some 600 of the donors applied high-throughput TCR beta sequencing to assess whether each TCR beta V gene segment acted as functional or pseudogenic. Donor age, sex, ethnicity and CMV serostatus were compiled alongside the repertoire data. A later genetic analysis used genome-wide SNP genotypes for about 55% of the 666 donors, treating that subset as a discovery cohort. All discovery cohort repertoires had been generated using a single sequencing platform. Both class I and class II loci were covered by HLA typing, at four-digit resolution. Typing coverage varied by locus: roughly 620-630 donors for A, B, C, DRB1 and DQB1; approximately 500 for DQA1; over 600 for DPA1; more than 450 for DPB1. Because of strong linkage in the cohort, roughly five DR-DQ haplotypes were treated as single units for association and clustering. Across 300 to 400 genotyped donors of the cohort, an average of roughly 230,000 unique TCR beta nucleotide sequences per donor were sequenced, and approximately 17% of those sequences were non-productive.

V loses 6 bases of germline sequence and J loses 0 bases, and the interval between the two ends is 12 bases. Inclusive of the bounding cysteine and phenylalanine, the CDR3 is 14 residues long. The sequence is cut down to CDR3 DNA, 42 bases in frame from base 1. Sequences SGHRS (CDR1) and YFSETQ (CDR2) are obtained from the germline V gene. Overall study results and their limits: In vitro tests confirmed that a few of the cytomegalovirus-associated TCR beta chains recognize cytomegalovirus antigens. While some public TCRs were present in many individuals, most TCR sequences turned up only very rarely across donors. In an earlier analysis of around 600 of the donors, most TCR beta V segments appeared in productive rearrangements about 87% or about 30% of the time, broadly matching IMGT annotations. Compared with equally common non-associated chains, HLA-associated TCR beta chains in a later analysis were more clonally expanded and had lower generation probabilities. An association between a missense DCLRE1C variant and V-gene and J-gene trimming of TCR beta chains was found in a later genetic analysis and replicated in an independent cohort. Linkage disequilibrium might explain the correlated functional status among segregating V segments, but an unknown experimental factor could not be excluded. According to a later analysis, TCR association rates differed among HLA loci, with DRB1 alleles showing the most associated TCRs and HLA-C alleles showing the fewest. In both the original and validation cohorts, the classifier was reported to diagnose cytomegalovirus status with high specificity and sensitivity. According to a later analysis, most CMV-associated TCR beta chains appeared to be HLA-restricted, and the HLA associations seemed to be driven largely by CMV exposure. The cohort was sequenced for TCR beta chains only, and without alpha or paired-chain data the features that could be detected were limited. According to a later analysis, parvovirus B19, influenza, CMV and Epstein-Barr virus appeared linked to several top co-occurrence clusters. When HLA alleles, especially DR and DQ, strongly co-occurred, TCR associations were difficult to assign to individual alleles. Specific HLA alleles were associated with more than 15,000 TCR beta sequences at a false discovery rate of 0.05 in a later analysis. Because HLA typing was missing for some donors at each locus, association tests included only the typed subset. A group of highly shared sequence variants was considered likely to be a technical artifact of the sequencing pipeline. Because the 87-base-pair reads could not distinguish some IMGT-functional V segments, including TRBV6-2 and TRBV6-3, those segments were excluded. A further reported finding was that TCR beta sequences accurately predicted the HLA-A and HLA-B alleles for most subjects in the first cohort. A total of 150 or so TCR beta chains were listed by the study as associated with cytomegalovirus. The authors suggested that the approach could potentially be extended to other disease states and immunological phenotypes. A later genetic analysis reported fewer N-insertions in productive TCRs among donors in an Asian-associated ancestry cluster than the roughly 720-donor mean. Because counts were too low, roughly 18 rarely observed V segments, including chromosome 9 orphons, were left out of the earlier analysis of a few hundred of the donors. For the cohort, immune exposure information was limited to CMV serostatus. Presence/absence analyses assumed roughly uniform sequencing depth across donors, an assumption that may not hold.

This sequence originates from a woman between 35 and 50 years old in good health and CMV-seronegative. The chain uses TRBV5-1 and TRBJ1-2, and perhaps TRBD1 as D gene, on 5 matching bases. The sequencing input was PBMCs. The nucleotide sequence reads TGCGCCAGCACCCGGGACTCCTCTAACTATGGCTACACCTTC. It specifies CASTRDSSNYGYTF.